The 26 T cell receptor beta chains listed next were all sequenced from one sample in a study of naive and memory T cell subsets. Study conclusions and caveats: Naive repertoires, especially CD8, held a few larger clonotypes, possibly memory cells re-expressing CD45RA.

For these receptors, no antigen is known. The beta constant-region primer was an equimolar mix of two oligonucleotides covering TRBC1 and TRBC2. Nested alpha and beta constant-region primers with the SP2 primer drove four PCR rounds on ligated cDNA. Using its own MiXCR run on the UMI-ligation and nested PCR reads, TCRdb lists one record per CDR3 protein. The sample lists over 110,000 distinct CDR3 sequences, under 25% occurring once. Sample: naive CD8+ T cells from blood. All receptors come from a human donor in good health.

This clonotype has a handful of counts. The germline gene is not matched at one end of the junction; a read error may be the cause. The chain joins TRBV7-7 to TRBJ2-2; TRBD1 or TRBD2 may be the D gene (5 bases each). Germline assignment: CDR1 SSHAT and CDR2 FNYEAQ (reference sequence). This CDR3 comprises 15 residues. DNA for the CDR3: TGTGCTAGCAGCTTAGCTGGGACGCCAACCGGGGAGCTGTTTTTT. Translation gives CASSLAGTPTGELFF.

This clonotype was recorded a few times. This chain joins TRBV27 and TRBJ2-1, with a tentative D call TRBD2 (5 bases). The CDR3 has 12 amino acids. V shed 5 bases and J shed 7 bases, with 9 bases lying between them. CDR1 and CDR2 from the germline V gene are MNHEY and SMNVEV (reference sequence). The CDR3: CASSTRGNEQFF. The CDR3 coding sequence is TGTGCCAGCAGTACCAGAGGGAATGAGCAGTTCTTC.

This rearrangement joins TRBV28 to TRBJ2-7, with D uncertain. CDR3 length: 12 residues. Germline CDR1 reads MDHEN; CDR2 reads SYDVKM. V was clipped by 2 bases and J by 2 bases, with 4 bases between them. The CDR3 is CASSLQAYEQYF. In DNA form, the CDR3 reads TGTGCCAGCAGTTTACAGGCCTACGAGCAGTACTTC.

This chain links TRBV28 with TRBJ2-1, with TRBD2 as a possible D gene (6 bases). The CDR3 is 17 residues long. Germline assignment: CDR1 MDHEN and CDR2 SYDVKM. With 0 bases removed from V and 9 bases from J, the gap between germline ends came to 21 bases. The CDR3 coding sequence is TGTGCCAGCAGTTTATGGCGGGAACCCCCCCTGGGGGGTGAGCAGTTCTTC. This translates into CASSLWREPPLGGEQFF.

The chain has TRBV5-4 and TRBJ2-3, with TRBD2 as a possible D gene (6 bases). Germline CDR1 and CDR2: SGHNT and YYREEE (reference sequence). CDR3 length equals 14 residues. The V end was cut by 0 bases, the J end by 4 bases, with 9 bases between. CDR3 region: CASSLGGVADTQYF. The CDR3 bases are TGTGCCAGCAGCTTGGGGGGGGTCGCAGATACGCAGTATTTT.

The chain employs TRBV20-1 and TRBJ2-7, with D possibly matching TRBD2 (6 bases). The CDR3 has 13 amino acids. Germline-derived CDR1 and CDR2 are DFQATT and SNEGSKA (reference sequence). Trimming removed 6 bases from V and 0 bases from J, with 12 bases in between. CDR3 protein: CSAGDSSSYEQYF. The CDR3 nucleotides read TGCAGTGCCGGGGACTCCTCCTCCTACGAGCAGTACTTC.

This clonotype was counted only a few times. The chain joins TRBV13 to TRBJ1-1; D gene uncertain. The CDR3 is made up of 13 amino acids. Germline-derived CDR1 and CDR2 are PRHDT and FYEKMQ (reference sequence). V gave up 5 bases and J gave up 5 bases, with 12 bases separating them. CDR3 nucleotide sequence: TGTGCCAGCAGCCAAGGCCTTGGGACTGAAGCTTTCTTT. Amino acids: CASSQGLGTEAFF.

This clonotype has only a few counts. The J gene is TRBJ2-3, the V gene TRBV5-6, with D possibly matching TRBD1 (5 bases). The V and J ends lost 2 bases and 5 bases respectively, with 12 bases between them. The CDR3 runs to 14 residues. Germline CDR1 reads SGHDT; CDR2 reads YYEEEE. Written as DNA, the CDR3 is TGTGCCAGCAGCTTAGGGGCGACAGTAGATACGCAGTATTTT. Its protein is CASSLGATVDTQYF.

This clonotype came up a few times. The V and J genes are TRBV20-1 and TRBJ2-1; D is possibly TRBD1 or TRBD2 (5 bases each). Trimming took off 0 bases at V and 3 bases at J, with 18 bases between the two ends. The germline CDR1 and CDR2 sequences are DFQATT and SNEGSKA (reference sequence). This CDR3 has 17 residues. The CDR3 DNA reads TGCAGTGCTAGAGATCATCCGGGGCTTCGCGACTACAATGAGCAGTTCTTC. This translates into CSARDHPGLRDYNEQFF.

The gene calls are TRBV3-1 and TRBJ1-6, with D hard to call. Looked up from germline, CDR1 is LGHDT and CDR2 is YNNKEL (reference sequence). V lost 1 base and J 0 bases, leaving 10 bases between the germline ends. CDR3 size: 17 residues. In DNA, the CDR3 is TGTGCCAGCAGCCAAGGACGAGATATCTCCTATAATTCACCCCTCCACTTT. This gives the protein CASSQGRDISYNSPLHF.

The chain recombines TRBV28 with TRBJ2-1, with D possibly being TRBD1 (5 bases). The germline V gene encodes CDR1 MDHEN and CDR2 SYDVKM. The CDR3 totals 14 residues. V lost 2 bases and J lost 10, with 15 bases in between. The CDR3 region has the DNA TGTGCCAGCAGTTTAGCCTGGGGCGTTTTAGAGCAGTTCTTC. It yields the protein CASSLAWGVLEQFF.

The chain is built from TRBV28 and TRBJ2-2, with 7 bases aligning to TRBD1. Germline V gene lookup returns CDR1 MDHEN and CDR2 SYDVKM. There are 16 residues in the CDR3. The ends lost 1 base at V and 5 bases at J; junction bases unmatched: 7. In DNA, the CDR3 is TGTGCCAGCAGTTTATTACCGACAGGGAAAACCGGGGAGCTGTTTTTT. This gives the protein CASSLLPTGKTGELFF.

This chain links TRBV27 with TRBJ2-2; no reliable D call. V dropped 3 bases and J dropped 2 bases, with 7 bases sitting between them. This CDR3 is built from 14 residues. Germline V gene lookup returns CDR1 MNHEY and CDR2 SMNVEV (reference sequence). The CDR3 sequence is CASSFKSNTGELFF. CDR3 coding DNA: TGTGCCAGCAGTTTTAAGTCAAACACCGGGGAGCTGTTTTTT.

The V gene is TRBV7-6, the J gene TRBJ2-3; 8 nucleotides line up with TRBD2. J gave up 2 bases and V 2 bases, and 15 bases lay outside the gene matches. Germline V CDR1 and CDR2: SGHVS, FNYEAQ. The CDR3 runs 19 residues. The CDR3 DNA sequence: TGTGCCAGCAGCTTACGGGAGGCGACTAGCGCGGATTACACAGATACGCAGTATTTT. Amino acid sequence: CASSLREATSADYTDTQYF.

This clonotype was seen a handful of times. The chain employs TRBV28 and TRBJ2-5, with TRBD2 as a possible D gene (6 bases). Looked up from germline, CDR1 is MDHEN and CDR2 is SYDVKM. The CDR3 totals 15 residues. Trimming took 7 bases from V and 0 from J, leaving 15 bases between them. CDR3 nucleotide sequence: TGTGCCAGCAACCGGGCGAGGACTAACCAAGAGACCCAGTACTTC. Residues: CASNRARTNQETQYF.

V usage is TRBV13 and J usage is TRBJ2-7; TRBD1 aligns across 9 bases. J lost 3 bases, V lost 6 bases, and 6 bases had no gene match. The CDR3 is made up of 14 amino acids. Germline V gene data show CDR1 as PRHDT and CDR2 as FYEKMQ (reference sequence). CDR3: CASRPRTGVYEQYF. CDR3 coding DNA: TGTGCCAGCAGACCCAGGACAGGGGTCTACGAGCAGTACTTC.

This clonotype was counted only a few times. The V call is TRBV6-1, the J call TRBJ2-1; 7 nucleotides line up with TRBD2. The V and J ends lost 1 base and 2 bases, in that order; junction bases with no gene match: 8. CDR3 size: 17 residues. CDR1 is MNHNS, CDR2 SASEGT, per germline. The CDR3 DNA follows: TGTGCCAGCAGTGAAGACGATAGCGGGTACCCCTACAATGAGCAGTTCTTC. It codes for CASSEDDSGYPYNEQFF.

V gene TRBV4-3 combines with J gene TRBJ2-7; 7 bases line up with TRBD1. The CDR3 extends over 14 amino acids. Germline CDR1 and CDR2: LGHNA and YSLEER. J was trimmed by 2 bases and V by 4 bases; bases with no gene match: 5. This CDR3 reads CASSLGTAAYEQYF. CDR3 nucleotides: TGCGCCAGCAGCCTGGGGACAGCCGCCTACGAGCAGTACTTC.

This clonotype was recorded only once. The CDR3 spells CASRGAEQFF. Written as DNA, the CDR3 is TGTGCCAGCAGGGGGGCTGAGCAGTTCTTC. This chain links TRBV2 with TRBJ2-1; possibly TRBD1 for D (6 bases). CDR1 and CDR2 from the germline V gene are SNHLY and FYNNEI. The CDR3 is 10 residues long. V lost 6 bases to trimming and J lost 9 bases, with 6 bases between them. The complete variable domain, with remaining parts taken from reference TRBV2 and TRBJ2-1, reads EPEVTQTPSHQVTQMGQEVILRCVPISNHLYFYWYRQILGQKVEFLVSFYNNEISEKSEIFDDQFSVERPDGSNFTLKIRSTKLEDSAMYFCASRGAEQFFGPGTRLTVL.

This clonotype has only a few counts. The CDR3 DNA is TGTGCCAGCAGTGTAGACAGGGGCGACCTCTACGAGCAGTACTTC. Protein sequence: CASSVDRGDLYEQYF. V and J are TRBV6-1 and TRBJ2-7, with TRBD1 matching over 8 bases. Trimming cost V 4 bases and J 3 bases; bases outside gene matches: 8. The CDR3 is 15 residues long. Germline V gene data show CDR1 as MNHNS and CDR2 as SASEGT.

The J gene is TRBJ2-7, the V gene TRBV5-5, with 10 bases matching TRBD2. Germline trimming cut 4 bases from V and 0 bases from J; bases unmatched to any gene: 7. In germline, CDR1 is SGHKS, CDR2 YYEKEE (reference sequence). There are 16 residues in the CDR3. The CDR3 DNA follows: TGTGCCAGCAGCCCGGGTAGCGGGAGGCACTCCTACGAGCAGTACTTC. Encoded protein: CASSPGSGRHSYEQYF.

This clonotype was seen a few times. V usage is TRBV27 and J usage is TRBJ1-6; no firm D call. This CDR3 has 14 amino acids. V was shortened by 1 base and J by 7 bases, with 8 bases between the two germline ends. CDR1 is MNHEY and CDR2 is SMNVEV in the germline V gene (reference sequence). The DNA for the CDR3 is TGTGCCAGCAGTTTATTTTTTGTAAATTCACCCCTCCACTTT. It encodes CASSLFFVNSPLHF.

This clonotype was seen a few times. The chain couples TRBV6-1 to TRBJ1-5; possibly TRBD1 for D (5 bases). This CDR3 contains 16 residues. Germline V lookup: CDR1 MNHNS, CDR2 SASEGT. V was pared by 1 base and J by 3 bases, with 13 bases between. CDR3 DNA: TGTGCCAGCAGTGAAGAGGTAGGCAGGGCCAATCAGCCCCAGCATTTT. Translation gives CASSEEVGRANQPQHF.

This clonotype was counted a few times. CDR3 region: CASSLGGSGNTIYF. The CDR3 DNA reads TGTGCCAGCAGCTTAGGGGGTAGCGGAAACACCATATATTTT. The chain carries TRBV13 and TRBJ1-3; unclear D gene. This CDR3 contains 14 residues. Between the trimmed V and J ends, which lost 0 bases and 4 bases, there was a span of 7 bases. Germline CDR1 is PRHDT and CDR2 is FYEKMQ (reference sequence).

This clonotype has more than one count but fewer than ten. The V gene is TRBV28, the J gene TRBJ2-1; 11 nucleotides agree with TRBD2. The germline gives CDR1 MDHEN, CDR2 SYDVKM. V lost 6 bases to trimming and J lost 4 bases; unmatched junction nucleotides: 5. The CDR3 has 15 amino acids. The CDR3 protein is CASRQTSGMYNEQFF. In DNA, the CDR3 is TGTGCCAGCAGGCAGACTAGCGGGATGTACAATGAGCAGTTCTTC.

This sequence joins TRBV20-1 and TRBJ2-3, with 13 bases identical to TRBD2. The CDR3 is made up of 18 amino acids. J gave up 3 bases and V 0 bases, and 9 bases lay outside the gene matches. Germline V CDR1 and CDR2: DFQATT, SNEGSKA (reference sequence). The CDR3 DNA sequence: TGCAGTGCTAGAGATTTCCGAACTAGCGGGAGGGAGACAGATACGCAGTATTTT. Its translation: CSARDFRTSGRETDTQYF.